Listed below are T cell receptor beta chains from one sample, sequenced in a study of regulatory and conventional T cells in RAG deficiency. Only in-frame clones appear in the TCRdb table, and some are missing; sequencing was by immunoSEQ multiplex PCR. Of around 33,000 clones in the sample, over 80% were seen once. The same specimen was also included in a second study, on regulatory T cells.

The sequenced sample consisted of CD8+ T cells sorted from blood. The origin of the receptors is a human donor in good health. The CDR3 runs from the conserved cysteine through the conserved F or W. Fields, in order: D gene, V gene, J gene, clone size, CDR3 protein, CDR3 DNA. D genes are given only for firm matches. Expanded clones get a size class; other rows say once, few or many, or leave the size out.

d_call: NA
v_call: TRBV7-2
j_call: TRBJ1-6
clone_size: NA
cdr3_aa: CASSLANSNSPLHF
cdr3_nt: TGTGCCAGCAGCTTAGCGAACAGCAATTCACCCCTCCACTTT

d_call: TRBD2
v_call: TRBV6-1
j_call: TRBJ2-7
clone_size: NA
cdr3_aa: CASLRDYPFEQYF
cdr3_nt: TGTGCCAGCCTACGGGACTACCCGTTCGAGCAGTACTTC

d_call: NA
v_call: TRBV19
j_call: TRBJ2-7
clone_size: NA
cdr3_aa: CASSIGSGDFYEQYF
cdr3_nt: TGTGCCAGTAGTATAGGTAGTGGGGATTTCTACGAGCAGTACTTC

d_call: TRBD1
v_call: TRBV5-6
j_call: TRBJ1-4
clone_size: NA
cdr3_aa: CASSFGQGEKLFF
cdr3_nt: TGTGCCAGCAGCTTCGGACAGGGTGAAAAACTGTTTTTT

d_call: NA
v_call: TRBV11-2
j_call: TRBJ1-2
clone_size: NA
cdr3_aa: CASSLEGDYGYTF
cdr3_nt: TGTGCCAGCAGCTTAGAGGGGGACTATGGCTACACCTTC

d_call: NA
v_call: TRBV6-1
j_call: TRBJ1-3
clone_size: NA
cdr3_aa: CASSEPRVSGNTIYF
cdr3_nt: TGTGCCAGCAGTGAACCGCGGGTCTCTGGAAACACCATATATTTT

d_call: NA
v_call: TRBV6-5
j_call: TRBJ1-4
clone_size: NA
cdr3_aa: CASSYSKGSINEKLFF
cdr3_nt: TGTGCCAGCAGTTACTCGAAAGGGAGCATTAATGAAAAACTGTTTTTT

d_call: TRBD1
v_call: TRBV5-8
j_call: TRBJ1-1
clone_size: NA
cdr3_aa: CASSLEAGGYTDTEAFF
cdr3_nt: TGTGCCAGCAGCTTGGAAGCAGGGGGCTATACAGACACTGAAGCTTTCTTT

d_call: NA
v_call: TRBV7-8
j_call: TRBJ2-1
clone_size: NA
cdr3_aa: CASSSDSYNEQFF
cdr3_nt: TGTGCCAGCAGCTCGGACTCCTACAATGAGCAGTTCTTC

d_call: NA
v_call: TRBV7-2
j_call: TRBJ1-1
clone_size: NA
cdr3_aa: CASSWSTEAFF
cdr3_nt: TGTGCCAGCAGCTGGAGCACTGAAGCTTTCTTT

d_call: NA
v_call: TRBV2
j_call: TRBJ2-7
clone_size: NA
cdr3_aa: CASRSDTGSSYEQYF
cdr3_nt: TGTGCCAGCCGATCTGATACAGGATCCTCCTACGAGCAGTACTTC

d_call: TRBD1
v_call: TRBV30
j_call: TRBJ2-7
clone_size: NA
cdr3_aa: CAWSPGTGDQEQYF
cdr3_nt: TGTGCCTGGAGCCCCGGGACAGGGGATCAAGAGCAGTACTTC

d_call: NA
v_call: TRBV7-9
j_call: TRBJ1-1
clone_size: NA
cdr3_aa: CASSPASDPSNTEAFF
cdr3_nt: TGTGCCAGCAGCCCGGCTTCGGATCCGTCGAACACTGAAGCTTTCTTT

d_call: NA
v_call: TRBV10-2
j_call: TRBJ2-7
clone_size: NA
cdr3_aa: CASSESWGRSYEQYF
cdr3_nt: TGCGCCAGCAGTGAAAGTTGGGGCAGGAGCTACGAGCAGTACTTC

d_call: TRBD2
v_call: TRBV2
j_call: TRBJ2-1
clone_size: NA
cdr3_aa: CASNPRLAGGSSSYNEQFF
cdr3_nt: TGTGCCAGCAACCCCCGACTAGCGGGGGGGTCCAGCTCCTACAATGAGCAGTTCTTC

d_call: NA
v_call: TRBV19
j_call: TRBJ1-1
clone_size: NA
cdr3_aa: CASSLGTVPNTEAFF
cdr3_nt: TGTGCCAGTAGTCTAGGGACGGTCCCGAACACTGAAGCTTTCTTT

d_call: NA
v_call: TRBV5-1
j_call: TRBJ1-1
clone_size: NA
cdr3_aa: CASSLVTGSNTEAFF
cdr3_nt: TGCGCCAGCAGCTTGGTGACTGGATCGAACACTGAAGCTTTCTTT

d_call: NA
v_call: TRBV7-9
j_call: TRBJ2-5
clone_size: NA
cdr3_aa: CASSLVRTTETQYF
cdr3_nt: TGTGCCAGCAGCTTAGTACGGACCACAGAGACCCAGTACTTC

d_call: NA
v_call: TRBV19
j_call: TRBJ2-2
clone_size: NA
cdr3_aa: CASSVPPGRNTGELFF
cdr3_nt: TGTGCCAGTAGTGTACCTCCGGGACGGAACACCGGGGAGCTGTTTTTT

d_call: TRBD1
v_call: TRBV27
j_call: TRBJ1-5
clone_size: NA
cdr3_aa: CASSWTGDQPQHF
cdr3_nt: TGTGCCAGCAGCTGGACAGGGGATCAGCCCCAGCATTTT

d_call: TRBD1
v_call: TRBV10-3
j_call: TRBJ1-2
clone_size: NA
cdr3_aa: CAISESPGGNGYTF
cdr3_nt: TGTGCCATCAGTGAGTCCCCAGGGGGCAACGGCTACACCTTC

d_call: TRBD1
v_call: TRBV15
j_call: TRBJ2-5
clone_size: NA
cdr3_aa: CATRTGQGGETQYF
cdr3_nt: TGTGCCACCAGGACGGGACAGGGGGGGGAGACCCAGTACTTC

d_call: NA
v_call: TRBV9
j_call: TRBJ2-1
clone_size: once
cdr3_aa: CASSVETRPHNEQFF
cdr3_nt: TGTGCCAGCAGCGTAGAGACTAGACCCCACAATGAGCAGTTCTTC

d_call: NA
v_call: TRBV19
j_call: TRBJ2-7
clone_size: medium-sized
cdr3_aa: CASSSGSGYEQYF
cdr3_nt: TGTGCCAGTAGTAGTGGATCGGGGTACGAGCAGTACTTC

d_call: TRBD1
v_call: TRBV9
j_call: TRBJ2-1
clone_size: NA
cdr3_aa: CASSVRDRSYNEQFF
cdr3_nt: TGTGCCAGCAGCGTTAGGGACAGGTCCTACAATGAGCAGTTCTTC

d_call: NA
v_call: TRBV28
j_call: TRBJ1-1
clone_size: NA
cdr3_aa: CASSPEAPTVANTEAFF
cdr3_nt: TGTGCCAGCAGTCCCGAGGCCCCAACCGTTGCGAACACTGAAGCTTTCTTT

d_call: NA
v_call: TRBV5-1
j_call: TRBJ2-1
clone_size: once
cdr3_aa: CASSPPGPYNEQFF
cdr3_nt: TGCGCCAGCAGCCCCCCTGGGCCCTACAATGAGCAGTTCTTC

d_call: NA
v_call: TRBV7-8
j_call: TRBJ2-7
clone_size: once
cdr3_aa: CASRGASSYEQYF
cdr3_nt: TGTGCCAGCAGGGGGGCCAGCTCCTACGAGCAGTACTTC

d_call: NA
v_call: TRBV6-6
j_call: TRBJ1-2
clone_size: NA
cdr3_aa: CASSLPGGGYTF
cdr3_nt: TGTGCCAGCAGTCTCCCCGGGGGAGGCTACACCTTC

d_call: NA
v_call: TRBV9
j_call: TRBJ2-1
clone_size: NA
cdr3_aa: CASSPPGTGATEQFF
cdr3_nt: TGTGCCAGCAGCCCACCCGGGACGGGGGCGACTGAGCAGTTCTTC

d_call: NA
v_call: TRBV7-2
j_call: TRBJ1-2
clone_size: once
cdr3_aa: CASSLAGALYGYTF
cdr3_nt: TGTGCCAGCAGCTTAGCGGGCGCCCTCTATGGCTACACCTTC

d_call: TRBD1
v_call: TRBV28
j_call: TRBJ2-3
clone_size: NA
cdr3_aa: CASSGQGASTDTQYF
cdr3_nt: TGTGCCAGCAGTGGACAGGGGGCTAGCACAGATACGCAGTATTTT

d_call: NA
v_call: TRBV27
j_call: TRBJ1-2
clone_size: once
cdr3_aa: CASSFLPAGYYGYTF
cdr3_nt: TGTGCCAGCAGTTTCCTGCCGGCAGGGTACTATGGCTACACCTTC

d_call: TRBD1
v_call: TRBV6-1
j_call: TRBJ2-7
clone_size: NA
cdr3_aa: CASRRQGDEQYF
cdr3_nt: TGTGCCAGCAGGCGACAGGGGGACGAGCAGTACTTC

d_call: NA
v_call: TRBV6-4
j_call: TRBJ2-1
clone_size: NA
cdr3_aa: CASSEDSSYNEQFF
cdr3_nt: TGTGCCAGCAGTGAGGACAGCTCCTACAATGAGCAGTTCTTC

d_call: NA
v_call: TRBV6-6
j_call: TRBJ2-5
clone_size: NA
cdr3_aa: CASSYSGSQYF
cdr3_nt: TGTGCTAGCAGTTACTCCGGCAGCCAGTACTTC